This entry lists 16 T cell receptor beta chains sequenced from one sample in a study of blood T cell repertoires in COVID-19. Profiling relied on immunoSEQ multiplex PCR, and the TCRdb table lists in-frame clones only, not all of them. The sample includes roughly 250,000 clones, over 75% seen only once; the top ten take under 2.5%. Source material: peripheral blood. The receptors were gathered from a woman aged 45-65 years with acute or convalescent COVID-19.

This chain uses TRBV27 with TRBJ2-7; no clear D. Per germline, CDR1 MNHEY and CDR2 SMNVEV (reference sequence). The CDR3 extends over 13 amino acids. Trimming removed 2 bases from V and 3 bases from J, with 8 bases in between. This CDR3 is CASSLGIHYEQYF. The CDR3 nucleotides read TGTGCCAGCAGTTTAGGCATACACTACGAGCAGTACTTC.

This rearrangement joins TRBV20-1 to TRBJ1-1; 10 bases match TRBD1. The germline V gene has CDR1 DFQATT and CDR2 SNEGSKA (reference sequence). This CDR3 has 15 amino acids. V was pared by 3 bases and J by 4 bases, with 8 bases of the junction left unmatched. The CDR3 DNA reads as TGCAGTGCTAGTCCTTTGGACAGGGGGGGCACTGAAGCTTTCTTT. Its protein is CSASPLDRGGTEAFF.

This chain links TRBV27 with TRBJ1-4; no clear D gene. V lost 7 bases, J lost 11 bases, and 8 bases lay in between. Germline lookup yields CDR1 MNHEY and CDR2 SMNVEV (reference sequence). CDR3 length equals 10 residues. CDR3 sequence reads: CASIWQKLFF. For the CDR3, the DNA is TGTGCCAGCATCTGGCAGAAACTGTTTTTT.

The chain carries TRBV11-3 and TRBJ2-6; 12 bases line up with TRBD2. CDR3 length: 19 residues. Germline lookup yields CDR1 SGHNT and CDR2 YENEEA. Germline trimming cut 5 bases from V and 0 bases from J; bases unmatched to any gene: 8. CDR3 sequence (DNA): TGTGCCAGCAGCCCTGCCTCGACTAGCGGGGGCTCTGGGGCCAACGTCCTGACTTTC. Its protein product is CASSPASTSGGSGANVLTF.

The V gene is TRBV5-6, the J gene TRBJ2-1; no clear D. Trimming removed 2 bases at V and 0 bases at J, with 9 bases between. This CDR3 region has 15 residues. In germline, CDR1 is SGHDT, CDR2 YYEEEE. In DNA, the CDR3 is TGTGCCAGCAGCTTTTTCGTCAGCTCCTACAATGAGCAGTTCTTC. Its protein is CASSFFVSSYNEQFF.

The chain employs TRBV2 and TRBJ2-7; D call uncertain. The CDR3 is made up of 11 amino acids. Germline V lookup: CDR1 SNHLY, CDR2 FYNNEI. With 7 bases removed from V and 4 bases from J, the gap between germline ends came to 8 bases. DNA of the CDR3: TGTGCCAGCACCCCCAAATACGAGCAGTACTTC. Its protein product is CASTPKYEQYF.

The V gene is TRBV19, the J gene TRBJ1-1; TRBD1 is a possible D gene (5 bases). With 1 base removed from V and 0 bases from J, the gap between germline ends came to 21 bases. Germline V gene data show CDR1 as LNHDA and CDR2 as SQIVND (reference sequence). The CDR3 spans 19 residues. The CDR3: CASSIAPPRAVGMNTEAFF. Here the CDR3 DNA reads TGTGCCAGTAGTATAGCCCCCCCCAGGGCGGTTGGCATGAACACTGAAGCTTTCTTT.

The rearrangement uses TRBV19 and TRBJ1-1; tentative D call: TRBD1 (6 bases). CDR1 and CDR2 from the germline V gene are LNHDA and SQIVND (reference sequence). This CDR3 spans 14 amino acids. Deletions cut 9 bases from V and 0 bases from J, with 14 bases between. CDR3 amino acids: CASRQDRMNTEAFF. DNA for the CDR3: TGTGCCAGCAGACAGGACCGAATGAACACTGAAGCTTTCTTT.

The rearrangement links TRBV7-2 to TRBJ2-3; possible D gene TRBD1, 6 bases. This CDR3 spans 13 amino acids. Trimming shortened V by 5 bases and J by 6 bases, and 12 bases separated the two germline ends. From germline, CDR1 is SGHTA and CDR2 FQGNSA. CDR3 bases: TGTGCCAGCAGCGCTGACAGGAGTGATACGCAGTATTTT. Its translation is CASSADRSDTQYF.

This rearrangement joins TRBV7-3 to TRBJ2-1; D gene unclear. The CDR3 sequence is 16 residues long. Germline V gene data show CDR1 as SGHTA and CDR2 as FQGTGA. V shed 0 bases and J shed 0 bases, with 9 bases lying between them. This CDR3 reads CASSLTLESSYNEQFF. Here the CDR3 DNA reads TGTGCCAGCAGCTTAACGCTCGAGAGCTCCTACAATGAGCAGTTCTTC.

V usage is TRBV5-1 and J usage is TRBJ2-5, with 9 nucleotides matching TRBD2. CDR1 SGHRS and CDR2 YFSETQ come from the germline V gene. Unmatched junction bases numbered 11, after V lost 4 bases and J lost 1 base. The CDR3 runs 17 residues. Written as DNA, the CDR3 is TGCGCCAGCAGCCCCGCTCAGGGGCGGGAGGGCCAAGAGACCCAGTACTTC. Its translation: CASSPAQGREGQETQYF.

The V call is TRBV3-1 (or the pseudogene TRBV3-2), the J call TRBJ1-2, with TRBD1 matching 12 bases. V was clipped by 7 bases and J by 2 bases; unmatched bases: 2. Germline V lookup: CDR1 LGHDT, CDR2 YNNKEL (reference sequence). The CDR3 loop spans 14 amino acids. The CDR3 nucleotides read TGTGCCAGCAAGGGGACAGGGGGCAACTATGGCTACACCTTC. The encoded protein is CASKGTGGNYGYTF.

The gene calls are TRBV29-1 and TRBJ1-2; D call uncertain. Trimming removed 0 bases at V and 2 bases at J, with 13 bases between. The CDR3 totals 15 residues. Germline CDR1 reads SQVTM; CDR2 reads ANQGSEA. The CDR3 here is CSVEDLHGANYGYTF. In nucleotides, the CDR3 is TGCAGCGTTGAAGATCTTCACGGTGCCAACTATGGCTACACCTTC.

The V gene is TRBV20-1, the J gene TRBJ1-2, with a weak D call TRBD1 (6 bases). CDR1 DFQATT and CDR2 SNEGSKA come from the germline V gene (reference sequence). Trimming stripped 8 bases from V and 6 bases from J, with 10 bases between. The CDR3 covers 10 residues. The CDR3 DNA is TGCAGTACGGGGGGCAATGGCTACACCTTC. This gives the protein CSTGGNGYTF.

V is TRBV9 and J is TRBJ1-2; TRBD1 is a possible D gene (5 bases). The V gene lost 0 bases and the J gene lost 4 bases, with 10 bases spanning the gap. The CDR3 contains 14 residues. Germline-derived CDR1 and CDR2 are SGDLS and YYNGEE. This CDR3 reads CASSVGGVGYGYTF. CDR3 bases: TGTGCCAGCAGCGTAGGGGGGGTTGGCTATGGCTACACCTTC.

The CDR3 DNA reads as TGTGCCAGCAGCCCAGGGGGCGAGGGGGTTCACACCATATATTTT. Its translation: CASSPGGEGVHTIYF. The genes are TRBV5-4 and TRBJ1-3; 8 bases align to TRBD1. The CDR3 spans 15 residues. The germline gives CDR1 SGHNT, CDR2 YYREEE (reference sequence). The junction had 11 bases not matched to a gene; V was cut back by 4 bases and J by 8 bases.